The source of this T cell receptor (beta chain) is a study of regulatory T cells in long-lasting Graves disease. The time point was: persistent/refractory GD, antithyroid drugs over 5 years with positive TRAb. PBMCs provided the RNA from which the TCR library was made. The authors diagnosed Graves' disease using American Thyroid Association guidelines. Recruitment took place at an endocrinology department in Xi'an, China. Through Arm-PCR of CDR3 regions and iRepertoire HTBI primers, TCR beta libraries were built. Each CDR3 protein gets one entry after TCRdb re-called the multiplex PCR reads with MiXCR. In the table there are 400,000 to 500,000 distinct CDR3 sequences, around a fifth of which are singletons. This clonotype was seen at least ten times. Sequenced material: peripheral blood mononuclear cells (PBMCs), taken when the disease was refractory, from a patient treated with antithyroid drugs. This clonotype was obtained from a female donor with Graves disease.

The CDR3 protein is CASSLEIAGGPVFF. Here the CDR3 DNA reads TGTGCCAGCAGCCTAGAAATAGCGGGAGGGCCGGTGTTTTTT. This chain joins TRBV28 and TRBJ2-2, with TRBD2 matching 11 bases. V lost 6 bases, J lost 15 bases, and 12 bases stayed unmatched. The CDR3 extends over 14 amino acids. Germline V gives CDR1 MDHEN, CDR2 SYDVKM.